This entry is about one TCR beta chain. Antigen: not known. The data belong to a study of a mutant IDH1 vaccine in newly diagnosed glioma. Time point in this sample: week 23, last vaccination. The study gave 300 ug of mutant IDH1 20-mer peptide per vaccine dose, with topical imiquimod. The germline CDR1 and CDR2 sequences are LNHNV and YYDKDF (reference sequence). CDR3 length: 15 amino acids. V lost 0 bases and J lost 6, with 11 bases in between. The data were produced by immunoSEQ multiplex PCR, yet TCRdb's version contains in-frame clones alone and is incomplete. The sample carries tens of thousands of clones, roughly 85% recorded once.

The clonotype originates from a woman in her forties or fifties with glioma. Sequenced here: PBMCs, sampled from a glioma patient whose treatment included an IDH1 peptide vaccine. V gene TRBV15 combines with J gene TRBJ2-2, with D perhaps matching TRBD2 (5 bases). CDR3 nucleotides: TGTGCCACCAGCAGAGATCCGCTAGCTGCCGGGGAGCTGTTTTTT. Its translation is CATSRDPLAAGELFF. The entire variable domain, with the rest obtained from reference TRBV15 and TRBJ2-2, is as follows: DAMVIQNPRYQVTQFGKPVTLSCSQTLNHNVMYWYQQKSSQAPKLLFHYYDKDFNNEADTPDNFQSRRPNTSFCFLDIRSPGLGDTAMYLCATSRDPLAAGELFFGEGSRLTVL.